This TCR beta chain is from a study of vaccination effects on CD4 cells after COVID-19. Study at large: In the ViraFEST assay, antigen-specific CD4+ clonotypes were identified by expansion after peptide-pool stimulation. Each participant received a vaccine that was either BNT162b2 or mRNA-1273, given as two doses.

V lost 7 bases and J lost 4; bases outside the gene matches: 11. CDR3 length: 15 residues. Germline CDR1 is SGHRS and CDR2 is YFSETQ. On this clone: The target antigen is unknown.

Measured with immunoSEQ multiplex PCR; TCRdb has only the in-frame clones, and not every one. Seen here are about 50,000 clones, around three quarters observed once, and the top ten hold 2.5% to 3.5%. Upon completion of roughly ten days in culture, CD4+ T cells were isolated. The chain joins TRBV5-1 to TRBJ1-2, with 9 bases matching TRBD1. The receptor was isolated from a human donor who received a COVID-19 vaccine. This sample comprised CD4+ T cells from PBMCs cultured without peptide, obtained before COVID-19 vaccination. CDR3 region: CASRRLQGAVYGYTF. The CDR3 coding sequence is TGCGCCAGCCGCCGCCTACAGGGGGCGGTCTATGGCTACACCTTC.